This TCR beta chain is from a study of T cells in Graves' hyperthyroidism and ophthalmopathy. Study-wide context: Peripheral blood was collected at initial diagnosis, before any treatment. Study-wide points: Ophthalmopathy and stable hyperthyroidism were separated by a 13 V-J model.

Comments on this clonotype: Its antigen remains unknown. One end of the junction fails to match germline, which may point to a read error.

Each patient was aged 18 to 65 and had newly diagnosed hyperthyroidism of under 2 months' duration. Patients showing uncontrolled infection, other autoimmune disease, pregnancy or lactation were ineligible. CDR3 length: 17 residues. CDR1 is SGHRS, CDR2 YFSETQ, per germline. Amplification of TCR beta CDR3 regions used RNA as the template. The TCR CDR3 was amplified in a first-round RT-PCR using the HTBI primer set. TCRdb reprocessed the multiplex PCR reads via MiXCR and lists one record per CDR3 protein. The sample records some 500,000 distinct CDR3 sequences, roughly an eighth being singletons. The TCR comes from a woman aged 18-29 years with Graves' hyperthyroidism. Sequenced material: blood. The chain carries TRBV5-1 and TRBJ1-1, with TRBD1 matching 7 bases. In nucleotides, the CDR3 is TGTGCCAGCAGCTTGGGGGGGCCAGGGGGGCTGAACACTGAAGCTTTCTTT. Translation gives CASSLGGPGGLNTEAFF.